This T cell receptor beta chain was identified during a study of tumour-infiltrating T cells in Burkitt lymphoma. The germline V gene has CDR1 SGHRS and CDR2 YFSETQ. The trim removed 4 bases at V and 2 bases at J, leaving 9 bases unmatched. The CDR3 runs to 15 residues. Of note for this clone: What it recognizes is unknown.

Regarding the study as a whole: Public clonotypes, several, appeared across numerous Burkitt lymphoma patients.

The data were produced by immunoSEQ multiplex PCR, yet TCRdb's version contains in-frame clones alone and is incomplete. This sample has around 370 clones, with about 12% found just once. Specimen: tumor tissue. The TCR comes from a human donor with Burkitt lymphoma. The chain employs TRBV5-1 and TRBJ2-7; 7 bases are a match to TRBD1. The CDR3 here is CASSIRTGFAYEQYF. As DNA, the CDR3 is TGCGCCAGCAGCATTCGGACAGGCTTCGCCTACGAGCAGTACTTC.